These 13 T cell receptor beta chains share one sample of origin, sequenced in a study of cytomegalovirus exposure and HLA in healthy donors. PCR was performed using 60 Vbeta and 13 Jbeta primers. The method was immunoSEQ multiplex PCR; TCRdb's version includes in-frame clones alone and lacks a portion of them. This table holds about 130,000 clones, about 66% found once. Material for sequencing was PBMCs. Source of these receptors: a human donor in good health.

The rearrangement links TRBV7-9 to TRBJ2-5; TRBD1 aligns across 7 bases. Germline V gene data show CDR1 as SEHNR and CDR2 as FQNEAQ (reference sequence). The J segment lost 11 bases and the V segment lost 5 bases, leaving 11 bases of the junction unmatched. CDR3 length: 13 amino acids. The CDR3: CASSPWTGGEQYF. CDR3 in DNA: TGTGCCAGCAGCCCCTGGACAGGCGGTGAGCAGTACTTC.

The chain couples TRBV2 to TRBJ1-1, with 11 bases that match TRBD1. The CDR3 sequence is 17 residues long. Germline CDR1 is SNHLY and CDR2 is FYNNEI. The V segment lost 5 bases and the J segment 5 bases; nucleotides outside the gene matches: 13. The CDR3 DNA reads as TGTGCCAGCAGTCCAACAAGGGCGGGGACAGGGGGGACTGAAGCTTTCTTT. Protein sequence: CASSPTRAGTGGTEAFF. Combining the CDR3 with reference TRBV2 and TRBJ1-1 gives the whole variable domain EPEVTQTPSHQVTQMGQEVILRCVPISNHLYFYWYRQILGQKVEFLVSFYNNEISEKSEIFDDQFSVERPDGSNFTLKIRSTKLEDSAMYFCASSPTRAGTGGTEAFFGQGTRLTVV.

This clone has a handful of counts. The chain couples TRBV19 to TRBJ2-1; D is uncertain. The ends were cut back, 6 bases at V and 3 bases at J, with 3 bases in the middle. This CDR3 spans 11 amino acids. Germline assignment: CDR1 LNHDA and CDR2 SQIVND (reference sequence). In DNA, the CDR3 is TGTGCCAGTAGCTACTACAATGAGCAGTTCTTC. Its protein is CASSYYNEQFF. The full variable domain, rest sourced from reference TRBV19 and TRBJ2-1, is DGGITQSPKYLFRKEGQNVTLSCEQNLNHDAMYWYRQDPGQGLRLIYYSQIVNDFQKGDIAEGYSVSREKKESFPLTVTSAQKNPTAFYLCASSYYNEQFFGPGTRLTVL.

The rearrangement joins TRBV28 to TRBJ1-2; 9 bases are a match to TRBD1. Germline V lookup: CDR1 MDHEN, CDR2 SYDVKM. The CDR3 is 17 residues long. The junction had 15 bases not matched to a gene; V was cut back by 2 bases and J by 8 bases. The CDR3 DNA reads TGTGCCAGCAGTTTAAGTACAGGGGGCGGGGTATCGGGAGGCTACACCTTC. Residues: CASSLSTGGGVSGGYTF.

CDR3 region: CASSLAVTGGETQYF. CDR3 bases: TGTGCCAGCAGCTTGGCCGTGACAGGGGGCGAGACCCAGTACTTC. The rearrangement links TRBV5-8 to TRBJ2-5; the match to TRBD1 covers 10 bases. This CDR3 comprises 15 residues. The V and J ends lost 0 bases and 5 bases, in that order; junction bases with no gene match: 4. CDR1 and CDR2 (germline): SGHTS, YDEGEE.

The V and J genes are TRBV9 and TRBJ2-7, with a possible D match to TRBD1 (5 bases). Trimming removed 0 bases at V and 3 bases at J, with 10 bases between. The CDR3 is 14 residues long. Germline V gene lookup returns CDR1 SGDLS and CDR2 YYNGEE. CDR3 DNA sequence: TGTGCCAGCAGCGTAGATTCACAGGACTACGAGCAGTACTTC. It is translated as CASSVDSQDYEQYF.

CDR3 sequence reads: CASKGRDYEKLFF. The CDR3 nucleotides read TGTGCCAGCAAGGGGAGGGACTATGAAAAACTGTTTTTT. The gene calls are TRBV28 and TRBJ1-4, with D maybe TRBD1 (5 bases). The CDR3 is made up of 13 amino acids. Germline CDR1 reads MDHEN; CDR2 reads SYDVKM. V was shortened by 7 bases and J by 6 bases, with 12 bases between the two germline ends.

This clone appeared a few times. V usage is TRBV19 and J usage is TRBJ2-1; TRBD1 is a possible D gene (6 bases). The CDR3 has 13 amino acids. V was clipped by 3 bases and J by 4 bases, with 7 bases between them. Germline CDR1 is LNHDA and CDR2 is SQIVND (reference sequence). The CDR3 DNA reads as TGTGCCAGTAGTATGGGGACATACAATGAGCAGTTCTTC. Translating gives CASSMGTYNEQFF.

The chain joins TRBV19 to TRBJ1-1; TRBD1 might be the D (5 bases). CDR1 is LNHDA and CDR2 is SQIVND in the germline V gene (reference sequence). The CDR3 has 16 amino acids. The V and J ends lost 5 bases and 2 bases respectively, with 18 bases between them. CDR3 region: CASSSARGGPNTEAFF. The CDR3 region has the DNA TGTGCCAGTAGTTCCGCCCGGGGGGGTCCTAACACTGAAGCTTTCTTT. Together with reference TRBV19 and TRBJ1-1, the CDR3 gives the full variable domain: DGGITQSPKYLFRKEGQNVTLSCEQNLNHDAMYWYRQDPGQGLRLIYYSQIVNDFQKGDIAEGYSVSREKKESFPLTVTSAQKNPTAFYLCASSSARGGPNTEAFFGQGTRLTVV.

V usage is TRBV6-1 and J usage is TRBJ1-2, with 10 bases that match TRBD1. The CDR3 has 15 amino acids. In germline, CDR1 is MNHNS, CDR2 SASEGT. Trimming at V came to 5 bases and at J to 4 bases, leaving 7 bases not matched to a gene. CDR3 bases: TGTGCCAGCAGTCTGGGACAGGGGCCGGCCTATGGCTACACCTTC. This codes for CASSLGQGPAYGYTF.

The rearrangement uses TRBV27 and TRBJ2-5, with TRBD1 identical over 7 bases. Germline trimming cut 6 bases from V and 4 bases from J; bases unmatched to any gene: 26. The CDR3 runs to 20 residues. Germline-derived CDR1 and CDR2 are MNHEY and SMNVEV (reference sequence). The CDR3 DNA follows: TGTGCCAGCAGCACAAACCCGCCGGGACAGCTTATTAAGGGGGCAGAGACCCAGTACTTC. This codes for CASSTNPPGQLIKGAETQYF.

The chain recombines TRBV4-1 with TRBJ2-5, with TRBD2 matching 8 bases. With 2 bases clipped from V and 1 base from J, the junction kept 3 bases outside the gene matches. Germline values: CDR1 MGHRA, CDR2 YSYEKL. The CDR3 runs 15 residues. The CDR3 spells CASSQPGLGQETQYF. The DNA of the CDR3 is TGCGCCAGCAGCCAACCGGGACTAGGCCAAGAGACCCAGTACTTC.

In DNA form, the CDR3 reads TGTGCCAGCAGCCCCGTTTTTGGGGCCAACGTCCTGACTTTC. This translates into CASSPVFGANVLTF. The genes are TRBV7-8 and TRBJ2-6; D gene unclear. Deletions cut 5 bases from V and 3 bases from J, with 8 bases between. This CDR3 contains 14 residues. Germline V gene data show CDR1 as SGHVS and CDR2 as FQNEAQ.